This T cell receptor beta chain was recorded in a study of shared clonotypes between healthy human individuals. Study-level information: Ranging from 18 to 49 in age, donors were two women and a few men.

Study results and caveats: Memory subsets had estimated richness that was generally smaller than that of naive subsets. Naive CD4 clonotypes overlapped across a few donors at about 5%.

As concerns this clone: Antigen unknown.

Profiling relied on immunoSEQ multiplex PCR, and the TCRdb table lists in-frame clones only, not all of them. The sample shows about 2.1 million clones, around 93% of them seen only once. As defined, naive CD8 cells were CD45RO-negative and positively selected for CCR7, with terminally differentiated effector memory CD45RA+ cells excluded. The TCR sequence derives from a man aged 18 to 30 in good health. Some clones in this sample may be carry-over from other donors' samples. Specimen: naive CD8+ T cells from PBMCs.

The DNA for the CDR3 is TGTGCCAGCAGCAAGGGACATCCGAACACTGAAGCTTTCTTT. It is translated as CASSKGHPNTEAFF. This rearrangement joins TRBV7-9 to TRBJ1-1; D may be TRBD1 (6 bases). With 5 bases removed from V and 1 base from J, the gap between germline ends came to 11 bases. Germline lookup yields CDR1 SEHNR and CDR2 FQNEAQ (reference sequence). The CDR3 contains 14 residues. The full variable domain, in which reference TRBV7-9 and TRBJ1-1 provide the parts outside the CDR3, is DTGVSQNPRHKITKRGQNVTFRCDPISEHNRLYWYRQTLGQGPEFLTYFQNEAQLEKSRLLSDRFSAERPKGSFSTLEIQRTEQGDSAMYLCASSKGHPNTEAFFGQGTRLTVV.